This T cell receptor (beta chain) was sequenced during a study of CD8+ T cells in alopecia areata. Study overall: Dosing with tofacitinib proceeded for 6 to 18 months, followed by 6 months off drug.

Looked up from germline, CDR1 is SQVTM and CDR2 is ANQGSEA. The CDR3 runs 13 residues. V lost 3 bases to trimming and J lost 8 bases; unmatched junction nucleotides: 5. Treatment: oral pan-JAK inhibitor, 5-10 mg twice daily. Following extraction, RNA underwent reverse transcription to cDNA, which served as the sequencing template. The repertoire was sequenced with immunoSEQ multiplex PCR; TCRdb's copy has only in-frame clones and lacks some. The sample includes about 200,000 clones, around 60% of them seen just once. The chain uses TRBV29-1 and TRBJ1-4, with TRBD1 matching over 8 bases. This specimen consisted of CD4+ T cells sorted from blood, obtained at week 4, from a patient treated with tofacitinib. The sequence came from a human donor with alopecia areata. CDR3 residues: CSVDAGGREKLFF. The CDR3 DNA reads as TGCAGCGTTGATGCAGGGGGCAGGGAAAAACTGTTTTTT. The full variable domain, in which reference TRBV29-1 and TRBJ1-4 provide the parts outside the CDR3, is SAVISQKPSRDICQRGTSLTIQCQVDSQVTMMFWYRQQPGQSLTLIATANQGSEATYESGFVIDKFPISRPNLTFSTLTVSNMSPEDSSIYLCSVDAGGREKLFFGSGTQLSVL.